The 29 T cell receptor beta chains below were found in one sample sequenced in a study of tumor-infiltrating lymphocytes in localized non-small cell lung cancer. Method: immunoSEQ multiplex PCR; TCRdb's copy keeps in-frame clones and lacks some. Counted here are approximately 12,000 clones, over 80% occurring once; the ten biggest clones make up 12%. Source material: uninvolved lung tissue not adjacent to the tumor. The receptor source for this set is a human donor with non-small cell lung cancer.

This chain uses TRBV2 with TRBJ1-5; no firm D call. Germline loops: CDR1 SNHLY, CDR2 FYNNEI. The CDR3 spans 13 residues. Trimming removed 2 bases from V and 2 bases from J, with 4 bases in between. The CDR3 sequence: CASSENGNQPQHF. For the CDR3, the DNA is TGTGCCAGCAGTGAAAATGGCAATCAGCCCCAGCATTTT.

The gene calls are TRBV7-2 and TRBJ2-7, with 8 positions matching TRBD2. The CDR3 totals 15 residues. Germline V lookup: CDR1 SGHTA, CDR2 FQGNSA. Losses at the gene ends were 5 bases for V and 2 bases for J; bases not matched to a gene: 8. CDR3 sequence reads: CASSPLGGGPYEQYF. Written as DNA, the CDR3 is TGTGCCAGCAGCCCACTGGGCGGGGGGCCCTACGAGCAGTACTTC. Full variable domain (rest looked up from reference TRBV7-2 and TRBJ2-7): GAGVSQSPSNKVTEKGKDVELRCDPISGHTALYWYRQSLGQGLEFLIYFQGNSAPDKSGLPSDRFSAERTGGSVSTLTIQRTQQEDSAVYLCASSPLGGGPYEQYFGPGTRLTVT.

This clone was recorded only once. This chain joins TRBV2 and TRBJ1-6; TRBD1 agrees at 7 bases. Germline V gives CDR1 SNHLY, CDR2 FYNNEI. With 6 bases clipped from V and 6 bases from J, the junction kept 5 bases outside the gene matches. The CDR3 extends over 14 amino acids. CDR3 nucleotides: TGTGCCAGCAGAACAGGGGTCCTTAATTCACCCCTCCACTTT. It yields the protein CASRTGVLNSPLHF.

The V call is TRBV5-1, the J call TRBJ1-2; D call uncertain. The V and J ends lost 0 bases and 8 bases respectively, with 20 bases between them. The CDR3 contains 16 residues. Germline values: CDR1 SGHRS, CDR2 YFSETQ. For the CDR3, the DNA is TGCGCCAGCAGCTTGGCCATAGTAGAGGGAGTAGGCGGCTACACCTTC. Residues: CASSLAIVEGVGGYTF.

The chain uses TRBV7-6 and TRBJ2-1, with 11 bases that match TRBD2. The CDR3 has 17 amino acids. The V gene's germline CDR1 is SGHVS and CDR2 FNYEAQ. The junction had 6 bases not matched to a gene; V was cut back by 1 base and J by 4 bases. The CDR3 nucleotides read TGTGCCAGCAGCTTAGGGGGTACTAGCGGGGGTTACAATGAGCAGTTCTTC. It is translated as CASSLGGTSGGYNEQFF.

CDR3 DNA: TGTGCCAGCAGCTCACTCGAGGGTGGCGGGGAGCTGTTTTTT. Translation gives CASSSLEGGGELFF. The V gene is TRBV11-3, the J gene TRBJ2-2; possibly TRBD2 for D (5 bases). Trimming took 4 bases from V and 7 from J, leaving 13 bases between them. Germline CDR1 reads SGHNT; CDR2 reads YENEEA. This CDR3 region has 14 residues.

This clone has just one count. The genes are TRBV19 and TRBJ2-5; TRBD1 matches 9 bases. This CDR3 is 14 amino acids long. Germline CDR1 and CDR2: LNHDA and SQIVND (reference sequence). Germline trimming cut 6 bases from V and 5 bases from J; bases unmatched to any gene: 7. CDR3 nucleotide sequence: TGTGCCAGTAGCTTACAGGGGGCCGGGGAGACCCAGTACTTC. Translating it yields CASSLQGAGETQYF.

The gene calls are TRBV4-3 and TRBJ2-6; tentatively, D is TRBD1 (5 bases). Germline CDR1 LGHNA, CDR2 YSLEER. The CDR3 sequence is 15 residues long. The V gene lost 4 bases and the J gene lost 3 bases, with 10 bases spanning the gap. Here the CDR3 reads CASSPVRVGANVLTF. DNA of the CDR3: TGCGCCAGCAGCCCAGTCAGGGTTGGGGCCAACGTCCTGACTTTC.

The CDR3 DNA reads as TGCGCCAGCAGAACAGGGGGCTCCTACAATGAGCAGTTCTTC. Protein sequence: CASRTGGSYNEQFF. This rearrangement joins TRBV10-2 to TRBJ2-1; 8 bases match TRBD1. CDR1 and CDR2 (germline): WSHSY, SAAADI. The CDR3 is 14 residues long. J was trimmed by 0 bases and V by 6 bases; bases with no gene match: 1.

The CDR3 bases are TGTGCCAGCACCTTCGACAGGGGGCATGAGCAGTTCTTC. Amino acid sequence: CASTFDRGHEQFF. This chain joins TRBV6-5 and TRBJ2-1; TRBD1 matches 10 bases. Germline loops: CDR1 MNHEY, CDR2 SVGAGI. The CDR3 sequence is 13 residues long. Trimming removed 7 bases from V and 8 bases from J; junction bases left unmatched: 5.

J is TRBJ1-6 and V is TRBV2, with D tentatively TRBD1 (5 bases). Germline CDR1 is SNHLY and CDR2 is FYNNEI. The CDR3 sequence is 14 residues long. The V end was cut by 10 bases, the J end by 9 bases, with 19 bases between. The CDR3 DNA reads TGTGCCACCTCGGAGGGCCGGGGGATTTCACCCCTCCACTTT. Translated, it gives CATSEGRGISPLHF. Drawing the rest from reference TRBV2 and TRBJ1-6, the complete variable domain is EPEVTQTPSHQVTQMGQEVILRCVPISNHLYFYWYRQILGQKVEFLVSFYNNEISEKSEIFDDQFSVERPDGSNFTLKIRSTKLEDSAMYFCATSEGRGISPLHFGNGTRLTVT.

The chain recombines TRBV25-1 with TRBJ2-6; D is unresolved. Germline values: CDR1 MGHDK, CDR2 SYGVNS. V was pared by 9 bases and J by 0 bases, with 6 bases between. The CDR3 runs to 13 residues. The CDR3 coding sequence is TGTGCCAGTCAATTCTCTGGGGCCAACGTCCTGACTTTC. Translating it yields CASQFSGANVLTF.

The chain employs TRBV15 and TRBJ1-5; no clear D. The germline V gene has CDR1 LNHNV and CDR2 YYDKDF (reference sequence). The CDR3 loop spans 12 amino acids. Trimming took off 8 bases at V and 3 bases at J, with 8 bases between the two ends. This CDR3 is CATSRDNQPQHF. The CDR3 DNA reads as TGTGCCACCTCGAGGGACAATCAGCCCCAGCATTTT.

CDR3 sequence (DNA): TGTGCCTGGGTAAAGGGTTCCTCTGGAAACACCATATATTTT. It is translated as CAWVKGSSGNTIYF. V usage is TRBV30 and J usage is TRBJ1-3, with D uncertain. V was pared by 5 bases and J by 0 bases, with 11 bases between. This CDR3 contains 14 residues. Germline CDR1 reads GTSNPN; CDR2 reads SVGIG (reference sequence).

This clone is categorized as large. CDR3 sequence reads: CASRGSQGAGGKLFF. As DNA, the CDR3 is TGTGCCAGCAGGGGCTCACAGGGGGCAGGAGGAAAACTGTTTTTT. V usage is TRBV28 and J usage is TRBJ1-4; 9 bases map to TRBD1. From germline, CDR1 is MDHEN and CDR2 SYDVKM. This CDR3 region has 15 residues. V trimming: 6 bases; J trimming: 10 bases; junction bases outside the gene matches: 12.

This sequence joins TRBV7-9 and TRBJ1-2; a weak D match, TRBD1 (5 bases). CDR3 length: 12 amino acids. Germline CDR1 and CDR2: SEHNR and FQNEAQ (reference sequence). V gave up 5 bases and J gave up 4 bases, with 8 bases separating them. The CDR3 spells CASSRDGYGYTF. CDR3 coding DNA: TGTGCCAGCAGCCGGGACGGCTATGGCTACACCTTC.

This clone was counted between two and nine times. V is TRBV11-2 and J is TRBJ2-2; D not resolved. The V end lost 1 base, the J end lost 2 bases, and 14 bases lay between the germline ends. CDR3 length: 17 amino acids. Germline assignment: CDR1 SGHAT and CDR2 FQNNGV. The CDR3, as DNA: TGTGCCAGCAGCTTAGTAGAAGGCAGAGTTAACACCGGGGAGCTGTTTTTT. It yields the protein CASSLVEGRVNTGELFF.

The genes are TRBV6-6 and TRBJ2-7; possibly TRBD2 for D (5 bases). The CDR3 length is 15 residues. With 4 bases removed from V and 2 bases from J, the gap between germline ends came to 15 bases. CDR1 MNHNY and CDR2 SVGAGI come from the germline V gene (reference sequence). The CDR3 protein is CASSSTGGPTYEQYF. CDR3 in DNA: TGTGCCAGCAGTTCGACCGGCGGGCCTACCTACGAGCAGTACTTC.

The chain couples TRBV5-1 to TRBJ2-7; D might be TRBD1 or TRBD2, each matching 5 bases. This CDR3 spans 14 amino acids. CDR1 is SGHRS and CDR2 is YFSETQ in the germline V gene. The V end lost 4 bases, the J end lost 5 bases, and 16 bases lay between the germline ends. This CDR3 is CASSHGAPADEQYF. The CDR3 coding sequence is TGCGCCAGCAGCCACGGGGCTCCCGCGGACGAGCAGTACTTC.

The chain employs TRBV6-5 and TRBJ1-1; unclear D gene. V dropped 2 bases and J dropped 4 bases, with 5 bases sitting between them. There are 12 residues in the CDR3. The germline gives CDR1 MNHEY, CDR2 SVGAGI. The CDR3 bases are TGTGCCAGCAGTTACGGAGGCACTGAAGCTTTCTTT. Translation gives CASSYGGTEAFF.

V usage is TRBV11-3 and J usage is TRBJ2-7; D not resolved. Germline V gene lookup returns CDR1 SGHNT and CDR2 YENEEA. This CDR3 spans 13 amino acids. The V gene lost 4 bases and the J gene lost 6 bases, with 13 bases spanning the gap. This chain's CDR3 is CASSSEMSAEQYF. The CDR3 nucleotides read TGTGCCAGCAGCTCCGAAATGTCGGCCGAGCAGTACTTC.

The chain is built from TRBV19 and TRBJ2-5; D is ambiguous. The CDR3 has 14 residues. V lost 4 bases to trimming and J lost 1 base, with 10 bases between them. Per germline, CDR1 LNHDA and CDR2 SQIVND (reference sequence). The CDR3 spells CASSKDYTQETQYF. CDR3 bases: TGTGCCAGTAGTAAGGATTACACCCAAGAGACCCAGTACTTC.

V gene TRBV4-1 combines with J gene TRBJ2-2, with TRBD1 identical over 10 bases. Looked up from germline, CDR1 is MGHRA and CDR2 is YSYEKL. With V trimmed by 3 bases and J by 6 bases, 7 bases remained unmatched. The CDR3 contains 16 residues. Here the CDR3 reads CASSHGQGVGAGELFF. DNA of the CDR3: TGCGCCAGCAGCCACGGACAGGGGGTAGGAGCCGGGGAGCTGTTTTTT.

The genes are TRBV9 and TRBJ1-2; TRBD1 might be the D (5 bases). With 9 bases removed from V and 4 bases from J, the gap between germline ends came to 13 bases. The CDR3 is made up of 12 amino acids. Germline V gives CDR1 SGDLS, CDR2 YYNGEE. CDR3 region: CATSGASYGYTF. Here the CDR3 DNA reads TGTGCCACCTCCGGGGCCTCCTATGGCTACACCTTC.

The chain combines TRBV7-6 with TRBJ2-2; D possibly matches TRBD1 or TRBD2 (6 bases each). Germline V CDR1 and CDR2: SGHVS, FNYEAQ. The length of the CDR3 is 14 residues. V lost 6 bases and J 7 bases, leaving 15 bases between the germline ends. This CDR3 is CASSRGGGIGELFF. CDR3 coding DNA: TGTGCCAGCAGTCGAGGAGGGGGGATCGGGGAGCTGTTTTTT.

This clone has a single count. The chain couples TRBV5-6 to TRBJ1-3; 7 bases agree with TRBD1. Germline V lookup: CDR1 SGHDT, CDR2 YYEEEE. With 3 bases clipped from V and 0 bases from J, the junction kept 6 bases outside the gene matches. CDR3 length equals 16 residues. CDR3 nucleotide sequence: TGTGCCAGCAGCTCGGGACAGCTGTACTCTGGAAACACCATATATTTT. The encoded protein is CASSSGQLYSGNTIYF.

This clone was counted a single time. This chain links TRBV5-1 with TRBJ1-4; D gene ambiguous. V was clipped by 6 bases and J by 4 bases, with 10 bases between them. The CDR3 covers 13 residues. The germline gives CDR1 SGHRS, CDR2 YFSETQ. This CDR3 is CASKTEYNEKLFF. In DNA, the CDR3 is TGCGCCAGCAAGACGGAATATAATGAAAAACTGTTTTTT.

The chain links TRBV29-1 to TRBJ2-1; possible D gene TRBD2, 5 bases. The V gene's germline CDR1 is SQVTM and CDR2 ANQGSEA. CDR3 length equals 18 residues. V lost 1 base to trimming and J lost 0 bases, with 19 bases between them. CDR3 coding DNA: TGCAGCGTTGAAGGAAAGGATGGACTGCCAACCTCCTACAATGAGCAGTTCTTC. It yields the protein CSVEGKDGLPTSYNEQFF.

Within the sample, this clone is hyperexpanded (1% or more). The chain combines TRBV4-3 with TRBJ1-1, with no clear D. V lost 1 base, J lost 5 bases, and 14 bases lay in between. This CDR3 region has 15 residues. Germline CDR1 LGHNA, CDR2 YSLEER. The CDR3 DNA reads as TGCGCCAGCAGCCAAGCTGGTTTTACTGTGACTGAAGCTTTCTTT. Translating it yields CASSQAGFTVTEAFF.